Below are 8 T cell receptor beta chains sequenced from a single sample in a study of identical twins (dated by TCRdb to the mid-2010s). Library generation was performed with 5' RACE. TCRdb shows the sequencer as Illumina HiSeq 2000. TCRdb trimmed public reads at Q25 via fastp, called clones via MiXCR and kept in-frame beta chains. All rows with the same CDR3 protein become a single entry with the most common DNA and genes. This sample gives fewer than 800,000 distinct CDR3 sequences in total; roughly 7.1% of them show up just once. In total, the top ten clones hold over 1.5% of the sample. In addition, the sample was reused for a study of yellow fever vaccine responses in identical twins.

The specimen sequenced was PBMCs. The receptor source for this set is a woman younger than 35 in good health.

This clonotype occurred many times. The J gene is TRBJ1-5, the V gene TRBV25-1; TRBD1 matches at 8 bases. V shed 6 bases and J 4 bases; nucleotides not matched to a gene: 5. Germline assignment: CDR1 MGHDK and CDR2 SYGVNS. This CDR3 is 14 amino acids long. Here the CDR3 reads CASRGTGPNQPQHF. CDR3 bases: TGTGCCAGCAGGGGGACAGGCCCTAATCAGCCCCAGCATTTT.

This clonotype was counted a few times. J is TRBJ2-7 and V is TRBV6-5, with D hard to call. The V gene's germline CDR1 is MNHEY and CDR2 SVGAGI. Trimming removed 4 bases from V and 6 bases from J, with 16 bases in between. This CDR3 has 14 residues. This CDR3 reads CASSSSRNLGEQYV. CDR3 DNA sequence: TGTGCCAGCAGTTCCTCACGGAACTTGGGCGAGCAGTACGTC.

The table lists this clonotype with many counts. The rearrangement joins TRBV27 to TRBJ2-1; 9 positions agree with TRBD1. Germline loops: CDR1 MNHEY, CDR2 SMNVEV (reference sequence). This CDR3 contains 15 residues. J gave up 5 bases and V 2 bases, and 4 bases lay outside the gene matches. DNA of the CDR3: TGTGCCAGCAGTTTAGGGGGGACAGGGAACAATGAGCAGTTCTTC. It encodes CASSLGGTGNNEQFF.

The V gene is TRBV7-9, the J gene TRBJ2-5, with D perhaps TRBD1 (6 bases). The CDR3 consists of 14 residues. The V gene lost 5 bases and the J gene lost 2 bases, with 12 bases spanning the gap. Germline CDR1 is SEHNR and CDR2 is FQNEAQ (reference sequence). The CDR3 region has the DNA TGTGCCAGCAGCCGATTCGGACAGCAAGAGACCCAGTACTTC. This translates into CASSRFGQQETQYF.

The sample holds many counts of this clonotype. The chain joins TRBV28 to TRBJ2-5; 7 nucleotides match TRBD1. Germline V gene data show CDR1 as MDHEN and CDR2 as SYDVKM. The V and J ends lost 6 bases and 2 bases, in that order; junction bases with no gene match: 15. The CDR3 extends over 17 amino acids. The CDR3 loop reads CASSPTGARGAQETQYF. For the CDR3, the DNA is TGTGCCAGCAGCCCTACAGGGGCCAGAGGGGCTCAAGAGACCCAGTACTTC.

This clonotype was seen at least ten times. The DNA for the CDR3 is TGTGCCAGCAGCAAACGTGGAGGGATTATCTCCTACGAGCAGTACTTC. The encoded protein is CASSKRGGIISYEQYF. This chain connects TRBV21-1 to TRBJ2-7; no check of the table's D call, TRBD2, against the DNA was made. TRBV21-1 is designated a pseudogene. CDR3 length equals 16 residues.

This clonotype was seen more than once but under ten times. The V call is TRBV7-8, the J call TRBJ2-5, with D perhaps being TRBD1 or TRBD2 (6 bases each). This CDR3 is 16 amino acids long. Looked up from germline, CDR1 is SGHVS and CDR2 is FQNEAQ. Trimming pared 1 base from V and 6 bases from J, leaving 18 bases between. The CDR3 DNA reads as TGTGCCAGCAGCTTAGTAGAGGGGGAGGAATGGAAGACCCAGTACTTC. Amino acid sequence: CASSLVEGEEWKTQYF.

This clonotype was counted a few times. CDR3 residues: CASSYSISGANTEAFF. CDR3 sequence (DNA): TGTGCCAGCAGTTACTCGATATCAGGGGCAAACACTGAAGCTTTCTTT. The chain recombines TRBV6-5 with TRBJ1-1; perhaps TRBD1 as D (6 bases). Germline V gives CDR1 MNHEY, CDR2 SVGAGI. The CDR3 extends over 16 amino acids. The V gene lost 0 bases and the J gene lost 2 bases, with 13 bases spanning the gap.